This T cell receptor (beta chain) was found in a study of quantifying T cell responses using KT2 cells. Overall study context: Reverse transcription used primers in the TCR alpha and beta constant regions. General observations from the study: The number of KT2 alpha and beta sequences was a linear function of input KT2 cells.

Known numbers of the T cell clone KT2 were added to PBMC. An oligo carrying a UMI was ligated to the cDNA 3' end. An equimolar mix of RC1.1 and RC1.2 primed the beta chain across TRBC1 and TRBC2. TCRdb recomputed calls from the UMI-ligation and nested PCR reads with MiXCR, one row per CDR3 protein. The sample includes tens of thousands of distinct CDR3 sequences, 9% to 15% of them seen just once. Germline CDR1 SGHTA, CDR2 FQGNSA. The length of the CDR3 is 19 residues. Trimming removed 1 base from V and 5 bases from J, with 26 bases in between. With respect to this clonotype: Antigen unknown.

The sequenced sample consisted of PBMCs spiked with cells of the T cell clone KT2. The receptor comes from a human donor. This chain connects TRBV7-2 to TRBJ2-5; D is perhaps TRBD2 (7 bases). The CDR3 spells CASSLGQWLRRGAFETQYF. In DNA, the CDR3 is TGTGCCAGCAGCTTAGGGCAATGGCTGAGACGGGGGGCATTCGAGACCCAGTACTTC.